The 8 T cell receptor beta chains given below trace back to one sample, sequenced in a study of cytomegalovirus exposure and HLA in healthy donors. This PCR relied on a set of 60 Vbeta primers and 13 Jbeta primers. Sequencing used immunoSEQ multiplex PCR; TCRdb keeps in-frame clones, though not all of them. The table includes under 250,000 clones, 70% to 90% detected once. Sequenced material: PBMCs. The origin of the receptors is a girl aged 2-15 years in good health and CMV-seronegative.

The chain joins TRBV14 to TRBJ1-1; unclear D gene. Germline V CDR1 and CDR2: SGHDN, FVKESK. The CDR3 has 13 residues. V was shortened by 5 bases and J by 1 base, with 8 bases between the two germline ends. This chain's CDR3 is CASSGLPNTEAFF. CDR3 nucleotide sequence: TGTGCCAGCAGCGGCCTCCCGAACACTGAAGCTTTCTTT.

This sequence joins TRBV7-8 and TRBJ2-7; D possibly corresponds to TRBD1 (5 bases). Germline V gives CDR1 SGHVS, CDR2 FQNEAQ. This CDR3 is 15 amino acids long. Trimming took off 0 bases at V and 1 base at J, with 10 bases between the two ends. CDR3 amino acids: CASSLAATASYEQYF. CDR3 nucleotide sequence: TGTGCCAGCAGCTTAGCCGCGACAGCATCCTACGAGCAGTACTTC.

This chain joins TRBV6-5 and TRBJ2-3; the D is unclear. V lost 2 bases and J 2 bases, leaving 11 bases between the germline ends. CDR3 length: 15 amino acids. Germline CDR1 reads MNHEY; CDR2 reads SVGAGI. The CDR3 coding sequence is TGTGCCAGCAGTTACGGGCGTTTCAACACAGATACGCAGTATTTT. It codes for CASSYGRFNTDTQYF.

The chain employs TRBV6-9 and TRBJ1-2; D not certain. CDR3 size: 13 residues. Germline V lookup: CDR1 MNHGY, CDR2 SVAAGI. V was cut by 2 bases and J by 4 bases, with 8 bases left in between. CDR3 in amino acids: CASSYNRSYGYTF. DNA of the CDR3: TGTGCCAGCAGTTATAACCGGAGCTATGGCTACACCTTC.

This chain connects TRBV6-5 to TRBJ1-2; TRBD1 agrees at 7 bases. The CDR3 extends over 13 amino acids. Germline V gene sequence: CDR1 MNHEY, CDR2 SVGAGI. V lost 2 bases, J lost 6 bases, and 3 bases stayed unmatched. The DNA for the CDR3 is TGTGCCAGCAGTTACCTGACAGGGAATGGCTACACCTTC. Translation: CASSYLTGNGYTF.

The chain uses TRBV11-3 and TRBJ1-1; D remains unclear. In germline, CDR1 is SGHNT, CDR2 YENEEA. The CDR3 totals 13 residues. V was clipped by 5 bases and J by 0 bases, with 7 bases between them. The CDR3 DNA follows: TGTGCCAGCAGCCAACAGCTGAACACTGAAGCTTTCTTT. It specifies CASSQQLNTEAFF.

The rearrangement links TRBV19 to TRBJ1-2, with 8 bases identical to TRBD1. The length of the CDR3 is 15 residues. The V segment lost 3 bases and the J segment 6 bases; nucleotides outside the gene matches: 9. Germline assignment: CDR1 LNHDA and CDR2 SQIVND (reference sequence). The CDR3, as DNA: TGTGCCAGTAGTATCTTCGCAACAGGGGGTAATGGCTACACCTTC. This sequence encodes CASSIFATGGNGYTF.

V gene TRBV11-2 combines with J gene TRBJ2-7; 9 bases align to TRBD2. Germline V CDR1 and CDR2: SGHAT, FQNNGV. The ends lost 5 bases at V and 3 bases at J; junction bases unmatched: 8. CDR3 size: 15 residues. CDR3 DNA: TGTGCCAGCAGCGTTTATAGCGGGAGTAGCTACGAGCAGTACTTC. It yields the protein CASSVYSGSSYEQYF.